These 31 T cell receptor beta chains originate from one sample sequenced in a study of low-dose radiotherapy and immunotherapy resistance in tumors. TCRs were amplified for approximately 21 PCR cycles with a constant-region primer and V-primer adapter. TCRdb re-called the reads with MiXCR, one entry per CDR3 protein. The sample contains tens of thousands of distinct CDR3 sequences, around 35% of which appear only once. Regarding time point: after trial treatment. Stated treatment: LDRT plus nivolumab, ipilimumab, low-dose cyclophosphamide and aspirin (RACIN trial). The specimen comprised PBMCs, sampled after low-dose radiotherapy plus immunotherapy. The receptors come from a male donor with rectosigmoid adenocarcinoma.

This clonotype was observed many times. The germline gene is not matched at one end of the junction; a read error may be the cause. Here the CDR3 DNA reads TGCAGTGCTAGATTCCCATCCTTCCAGCTCTTT. Protein: CSARFPSFQLF. The chain has TRBV20-1 and TRBJ1-1, with D hard to call. This CDR3 contains 11 residues. Per the germline V gene, CDR1 is DFQATT and CDR2 is SNEGSKA (reference sequence).

This clonotype has at least ten counts. The chain combines TRBV24-1 with TRBJ1-1; TRBD1 matches 7 bases. The V and J ends lost 4 bases and 3 bases, in that order; junction bases with no gene match: 13. Per the germline V gene, CDR1 is KGHDR and CDR2 is SFDVKD. CDR3 length: 17 amino acids. The CDR3 sequence: CATSERLQGKRDTEAFF. The DNA for the CDR3 is TGTGCCACCAGTGAGCGACTACAGGGGAAGAGGGACACTGAAGCTTTCTTT.

Comments on this clonotype: With a far larger clone one base away, a read error is the likely cause. V gene TRBV7-8 combines with J gene TRBJ2-4; 9 nucleotides align to TRBD1. TRBJ2-5 explains the end of the DNA better; the J call may be wrong. The germline gives CDR1 SGHVS, CDR2 FQNEAQ. The CDR3 is 16 amino acids. The CDR3 DNA reads TGTGCCAGCAGCCTACAGTGGGACAGGGAAAAAGAGACCCAGTACTTC. This gives the protein CASSLQWDREKETQYF.

This clonotype was recorded many times. The genes are TRBV11-2 and TRBJ2-1; TRBD2 matches at 7 bases. V lost 2 bases, J lost 8 bases, and 3 bases stayed unmatched. This CDR3 has 13 amino acids. Looked up from germline, CDR1 is SGHAT and CDR2 is FQNNGV. CDR3 in DNA: TGTGCCAGCAGCTTACGACTAGCCGATGAGCAGTTCTTC. Translating it yields CASSLRLADEQFF.

This clonotype appeared many times. The chain uses TRBV7-2 and TRBJ1-3; no definite D call. CDR3 length equals 16 residues. The V end was cut by 4 bases, the J end by 0 bases, with 13 bases between. Germline loops: CDR1 SGHTA, CDR2 FQGNSA. The DNA for the CDR3 is TGTGCCAGCAGCTCGACTAACTCCCACTCTGGAAACACCATATATTTT. It codes for CASSSTNSHSGNTIYF.

This clonotype was seen at least ten times. The chain combines TRBV20-1 with TRBJ2-1, with D perhaps matching TRBD2 (6 bases). Trimming took off 3 bases at V and 0 bases at J, with 9 bases between the two ends. This CDR3 contains 14 residues. Germline V gene sequence: CDR1 DFQATT, CDR2 SNEGSKA (reference sequence). CDR3 sequence: CSASSGSSYNEQFF. The CDR3 nucleotides read TGCAGTGCTAGTAGCGGAAGCTCCTACAATGAGCAGTTCTTC.

At least ten counts were recorded for this clonotype. The rearrangement uses TRBV7-2 and TRBJ1-2; 7 nucleotides match TRBD1. The CDR3 is made up of 18 amino acids. Germline V gene data show CDR1 as SGHTA and CDR2 as FQGNSA. V shed 2 bases, J shed 1 base, and the junction held 13 bases outside the gene matches. The CDR3 loop is CASSLPIWDSENNYGYTF. The CDR3 coding sequence is TGTGCCAGCAGCTTACCTATATGGGACAGTGAAAATAACTATGGCTACACCTTC.

There are many counts of this clonotype. The J gene is TRBJ2-1, the V gene TRBV12-3 or TRBV12-4, with 9 nucleotides matching TRBD2. V lost 6 bases to trimming and J lost 6 bases; unmatched junction nucleotides: 6. The CDR3 loop spans 14 amino acids. The CDR3 coding sequence is TGTGCCAGCAGATCGCTAGCGGGATCCAATGAGCAGTTCTTC. Amino acids: CASRSLAGSNEQFF.

This clonotype was recorded at least ten times. The gene calls are TRBV6-2 or TRBV6-3 and TRBJ2-7; TRBD2 aligns across 14 bases. Germline V gives CDR1 MNHEY, CDR2 SVGEGT. CDR3 size: 16 residues. V lost 4 bases and J lost 8; bases outside the gene matches: 10. The CDR3 loop reads CASSSGTSGSLVQQYF. DNA for the CDR3: TGTGCCAGCAGTTCCGGGACTAGCGGGAGTCTCGTCCAGCAGTACTTC.

This clonotype was detected ten times or more. This chain joins TRBV20-1 and TRBJ1-4; D might be TRBD1 (5 bases). The V gene's germline CDR1 is DFQATT and CDR2 SNEGSKA (reference sequence). V dropped 2 bases and J dropped 2 bases, with 15 bases sitting between them. This CDR3 contains 16 residues. CDR3 in amino acids: CSARQSGPGTNEKLFF. CDR3 bases: TGCAGTGCTAGACAATCGGGGCCAGGGACTAATGAAAAACTGTTTTTT.

This sequence joins TRBV20-1 and TRBJ2-7; 12 nucleotides line up with TRBD2. The CDR3 totals 15 residues. CDR1 is DFQATT, CDR2 SNEGSKA, per germline (reference sequence). The J segment lost 1 base and the V segment lost 1 base, leaving 2 bases of the junction unmatched. CDR3 sequence reads: CSARATSGRSYEQYF. Written as DNA, the CDR3 is TGCAGTGCTAGAGCAACTAGCGGGAGGTCCTACGAGCAGTACTTC.

The rearrangement links TRBV5-5 to TRBJ2-7, with TRBD2 matching over 8 bases. V shed 2 bases, J shed 6 bases, and the junction held 7 bases outside the gene matches. Germline V lookup: CDR1 SGHKS, CDR2 YYEKEE (reference sequence). The CDR3 sequence is 14 residues long. CDR3 DNA sequence: TGTGCCAGCAGCTTAGCCCTAGCGGGTAGCGAGCAGTACTTC. Translated, it gives CASSLALAGSEQYF.

This clonotype has at least ten counts. This rearrangement joins TRBV10-3 to TRBJ1-5; perhaps TRBD1 as D (5 bases). Per the germline V gene, CDR1 is ENHRY and CDR2 is SYGVKD. V was pared by 4 bases and J by 5 bases, with 12 bases between. The CDR3 runs to 14 residues. The CDR3 sequence: CAISGAGADQPQHF. CDR3 in DNA: TGTGCCATCAGTGGGGCCGGGGCCGATCAGCCCCAGCATTTT.

This sequence joins TRBV12-3 or TRBV12-4 and TRBJ2-3; 12 positions agree with TRBD2. This CDR3 region has 14 residues. The junction had 1 base not matched to a gene; V was cut back by 5 bases and J by 4 bases. The CDR3 sequence is CASSRTSGADTQYF. The CDR3 DNA sequence: TGTGCCAGCAGTCGGACTAGCGGGGCAGATACGCAGTATTTT.

This chain joins TRBV7-6 and TRBJ2-3, with 8 bases lining up with TRBD2. CDR3 size: 17 residues. J lost 1 base, V lost 1 base, and 7 bases had no gene match. Looked up from germline, CDR1 is SGHVS and CDR2 is FNYEAQ. The CDR3 here is CASSLVSGTWGTDTQYF. CDR3 coding DNA: TGTGCCAGCAGCTTAGTTAGCGGGACGTGGGGCACAGATACGCAGTATTTT.

The CDR3 reads CASGKRGGQNTDTQYF. CDR3 sequence (DNA): TGTGCCAGCGGAAAGCGGGGGGGCCAGAACACAGATACGCAGTATTTT. The chain is built from TRBV6-1 and TRBJ2-3; TRBD2 aligns across 10 bases. This CDR3 has 16 amino acids. With V trimmed by 8 bases and J by 2 bases, 10 bases remained unmatched. Germline-derived CDR1 and CDR2 are MNHNS and SASEGT.

This clonotype was found many times. This chain joins TRBV6-7 and TRBJ2-1; D uncertain. TRBV6-7 is an ORF; its function is uncertain. The CDR3 is 15 amino acids. The V end lost 5 bases, the J end lost 3 bases, and 14 bases lay between the germline ends. CDR3 in amino acids: CASSTHEGYYNEQFF. The CDR3 DNA follows: TGTGCCAGCAGTACCCATGAAGGATACTACAATGAGCAGTTCTTC.

The chain joins TRBV5-1 to TRBJ2-7; no clear D. This CDR3 is built from 14 residues. Germline V CDR1 and CDR2: SGHRS, YFSETQ. Trimming left V 1 base short and J 2 bases short, with 10 bases between. The CDR3 DNA reads TGCGCCAGCAGCTTGAATATTCTCGCCTACGAGCAGTACTTC. It codes for CASSLNILAYEQYF.

On this clonotype: A single base is all that separates this from a far larger clone, so a read error is likely. The chain carries TRBV4-3 and TRBJ2-4; D is perhaps TRBD1 (6 bases). The CDR3 extends over 13 amino acids. The V end was cut by 1 base, the J end by 13 bases, with 14 bases between. CDR1 and CDR2 (germline): LGHNA, YSLEER. The CDR3 sequence: CASSQAGADEQYF. The CDR3 DNA reads TGCGCCAGCAGCCAAGCAGGGGCCGATGAGCAGTACTTC.

This clonotype was found many times. J is TRBJ2-1 and V is TRBV7-3, with TRBD2 identical over 7 bases. Germline V gives CDR1 SGHTA, CDR2 FQGTGA. This CDR3 has 18 amino acids. V gave up 2 bases and J gave up 7 bases; unmatched junction bases: 17. The CDR3: CASSLVASRASGLNEQFF. CDR3 in DNA: TGTGCCAGCAGCTTAGTTGCGAGTCGGGCTAGCGGATTAAATGAGCAGTTCTTC. The full variable domain, completed using reference TRBV7-3 and TRBJ2-1, is GAGVSQTPSNKVTEKGKYVELRCDPISGHTALYWYRQSLGQGPEFLIYFQGTGAADDSGLPNDRFFAVRPEGSVSTLKIQRTERGDSAVYLCASSLVASRASGLNEQFFGPGTRLTVL.

This clonotype was detected only once. The V call is TRBV2, the J call TRBJ2-2; no clear D gene. The CDR3 loop spans 15 amino acids. Per the germline V gene, CDR1 is SNHLY and CDR2 is FYNNEI. Trimming took off 0 bases at V and 0 bases at J, with 5 bases between the two ends. CDR3 in amino acids: CASSEAQANTGELFF. The CDR3 DNA reads as TGTGCCAGCAGTGAAGCCCAGGCGAACACCGGGGAGCTGTTTTTT.

This clonotype was detected only once. This chain uses TRBV24-1 with TRBJ2-7; D gene unclear. The germline gives CDR1 KGHDR, CDR2 SFDVKD. Between the trimmed V and J ends, which lost 3 bases and 5 bases, there was a span of 16 bases. This CDR3 contains 15 residues. The CDR3 nucleotides read TGTGCCACCAGTGATCCCACCGCGCAGACGCACGAGCAGTACTTC. Translated, it gives CATSDPTAQTHEQYF.

The chain is built from TRBV30 and TRBJ2-5; 11 bases are shared with TRBD2. CDR1 GTSNPN and CDR2 SVGIG come from the germline V gene (reference sequence). V lost 3 bases to trimming and J lost 9 bases; unmatched junction nucleotides: 12. This CDR3 is built from 15 residues. The CDR3 protein is CAWRDYGTSGTSQYF. As DNA, the CDR3 is TGTGCCTGGAGAGACTACGGGACTAGCGGAACCTCCCAGTACTTC.

The table lists this clonotype with a few counts. This could be a read error, since a much larger clone is one nucleotide away. V is TRBV11-2 and J is TRBJ1-2; D not certain. This CDR3 is built from 13 residues. The germline CDR1 and CDR2 sequences are SGHAT and FQNNGV. The CDR3 sequence: CASSPTYGDGYPF. The CDR3 DNA follows: TGTGCCAGCAGCCCTACCTACGGGGATGGCTACCCCTTC.

About this clonotype itself: A far larger clone is one base from this, pointing to a likely read error. The chain carries TRBV6-5 and TRBJ2-3; D is perhaps TRBD1 (5 bases). CDR1 and CDR2 from the germline V gene are MNHEY and SVGAGI. The CDR3 consists of 16 residues. The CDR3, as DNA: TGTGCCAGCACTGAAATGAGTGGGGATGGGGCAGATATGCAGTATTTT. Its protein is CASTEMSGDGADMQYF.

This clonotype has a count of ten or more. The conserved closing phenylalanine or tryptophan is absent in this CDR3, likely reflecting a read error. The DNA is omitted, as the CDR3 cannot be located on it reliably, and the CDR3 follows TCRdb's listing. The J gene is TRBJ2-7, the V gene TRBV3-1; TRBD1 is the table's D call, not checked against the DNA. Termini included, the CDR3 measures 8 amino acids. From germline, CDR1 is LGHDT and CDR2 YNNKEL (reference sequence). The CDR3 loop is CASSNTGT.

This clonotype was counted many times. The J gene is TRBJ2-2, the V gene TRBV27; 9 nucleotides agree with TRBD1. This CDR3 is 15 amino acids long. Germline V CDR1 and CDR2: MNHEY, SMNVEV (reference sequence). V lost 6 bases to trimming and J lost 5 bases; unmatched junction nucleotides: 7. Written as DNA, the CDR3 is TGTGCCAGCAGATCACAGGGGGCCGGGACCGGGGAGCTGTTTTTT. Residues: CASRSQGAGTGELFF.

This clonotype came up many times. The chain has TRBV12-3 or TRBV12-4 and TRBJ2-2; 10 bases line up with TRBD2. The CDR3 spans 20 residues. V lost 5 bases and J lost 0; bases outside the gene matches: 15. In nucleotides, the CDR3 is TGTGCCAGCAGTCACAGACTGGGCGGACTAGCGGTACCGAACACCGGGGAGCTGTTTTTT. This codes for CASSHRLGGLAVPNTGELFF.

This rearrangement joins TRBV28 to TRBJ2-7; TRBD2 matches 7 bases. Trimming at V came to 5 bases and at J to 2 bases, leaving 6 bases not matched to a gene. The CDR3 covers 14 residues. CDR1 is MDHEN and CDR2 is SYDVKM in the germline V gene. In nucleotides, the CDR3 is TGTGCCAGCAGTAAGCTAGCGGAGACCTACGAGCAGTACTTC. It translates to CASSKLAETYEQYF.

This clonotype was counted many times. The rearrangement uses TRBV12-5 and TRBJ2-4; unclear D gene. Trimming left V 3 bases short and J 1 base short, with 7 bases between. Per the germline V gene, CDR1 is LGHNT and CDR2 is FRNRAP. CDR3 size: 14 residues. The CDR3 is CASGFPGAKNIQYF. In nucleotides, the CDR3 is TGTGCTAGTGGTTTTCCAGGCGCCAAAAACATTCAGTACTTC.

This chain links TRBV7-2 with TRBJ1-5, with unresolved D. V was trimmed by 5 bases and J by 8 bases, leaving 10 bases between them. The length of the CDR3 is 12 residues. From germline, CDR1 is SGHTA and CDR2 FQGNSA. The CDR3 spells CASSVMMEPQHF. The CDR3 DNA follows: TGTGCCAGCAGCGTAATGATGGAGCCCCAGCATTTT. Full variable domain (missing parts from reference TRBV7-2 and TRBJ1-5): GAGVSQSPSNKVTEKGKDVELRCDPISGHTALYWYRQSLGQGLEFLIYFQGNSAPDKSGLPSDRFSAERTGGSVSTLTIQRTQQEDSAVYLCASSVMMEPQHFGDGTRLSIL.